These T cell receptor beta chains were read from a single sample in a study of shared clonotypes between healthy human individuals. Produced via immunoSEQ multiplex PCR; TCRdb's table is partial and in-frame only. Found here are around 2,000,000 clones, around 93% of them singletons; the top ten hold 1.5% to 2%. The sequenced sample was naive CD8+ T cells from PBMCs. The receptors were gathered from a man in his late teens or twenties in good health. Some clones in this sample may be carry-over from other donors' samples. Both conserved end residues are part of each CDR3. The D gene is left open where the match is weak. Size values are once, few and many counts, or a class for expanded clones, and some rows have none.

J: TRBJ2-7; size: .; V: TRBV10-3; D: .; CDR3: CAISEARGGPHEQYF; DNA: TGTGCCATCAGTGAGGCACGAGGGGGTCCCCACGAGCAGTACTTC
J: TRBJ2-1; size: .; V: TRBV5-6; D: .; CDR3: CASSPGGNEQFF; DNA: TGTGCCAGCAGCCCGGGCGGCAATGAGCAGTTCTTC
J: TRBJ2-7; size: .; V: TRBV6-1; D: TRBD1; CDR3: CASTEGAGASYEQYF; DNA: TGTGCCAGCACCGAGGGGGCAGGGGCATCCTACGAGCAGTACTTC
J: TRBJ1-1; size: once; V: TRBV19; D: .; CDR3: CASSIEVGGGAKPNTEAFF; DNA: TGTGCCAGTAGTATAGAAGTTGGTGGGGGCGCGAAACCGAACACTGAAGCTTTCTTT
J: TRBJ2-1; size: .; V: TRBV9; D: TRBD2; CDR3: CASSVPLTSGSPDEQFF; DNA: TGTGCCAGCAGCGTACCCCTGACTAGCGGGAGTCCCGATGAGCAGTTCTTC
J: TRBJ2-3; size: .; V: TRBV13; D: TRBD1; CDR3: CASSPRTGSDTQYF; DNA: TGTGCCAGCAGCCCCCGGACAGGATCAGATACGCAGTATTTT
J: TRBJ1-1; size: .; V: TRBV28; D: TRBD1; CDR3: CASSLDFRDRAFRNTEAFF; DNA: TGTGCCAGCAGTTTGGACTTCCGGGACAGGGCTTTCAGGAACACTGAAGCTTTCTTT
J: TRBJ1-2; size: .; V: TRBV6-6; D: TRBD1; CDR3: CASSTGQGGYTF; DNA: TGTGCCAGCAGTACCGGACAGGGGGGCTACACCTTC
J: TRBJ2-5; size: .; V: TRBV7-3; D: TRBD2; CDR3: CASSPAGGQETQYF; DNA: TGTGCCAGCAGCCCTGCGGGGGGTCAAGAGACCCAGTACTTC
J: TRBJ1-2; size: .; V: TRBV7-9; D: .; CDR3: CASSSGVGYGYTF; DNA: TGTGCCAGCAGCTCCGGAGTCGGCTATGGCTACACCTTC
J: TRBJ2-7; size: .; V: TRBV19; D: .; CDR3: CASASRADTYEQYF; DNA: TGTGCCAGTGCGTCCCGGGCGGATACCTACGAGCAGTACTTC
J: TRBJ2-7; size: .; V: TRBV9; D: .; CDR3: CASSVDGSRYEQYF; DNA: TGTGCCAGCAGCGTAGACGGGTCCCGATACGAGCAGTACTTC
J: TRBJ2-3; size: .; V: TRBV7-8; D: TRBD2; CDR3: CASSSPGLAEPQRLTDTQYF; DNA: TGTGCCAGCAGCTCGCCGGGACTAGCGGAGCCACAAAGACTCACAGATACGCAGTATTTT
J: TRBJ2-3; size: .; V: TRBV9; D: .; CDR3: CASSPNSGFLISDTQYF; DNA: TGTGCCAGCAGCCCCAACTCAGGGTTCTTAATATCAGATACGCAGTATTTT
J: TRBJ2-7; size: once; V: TRBV27; D: TRBD2; CDR3: CASSLRPAAPGGNAYEQYF; DNA: TGTGCCAGCAGTTTAAGACCGGCTGCCCCGGGGGGTAATGCCTACGAGCAGTACTTC
J: TRBJ2-2; size: .; V: TRBV7-6; D: TRBD2; CDR3: CASSQARLAGGPVSGELFF; DNA: TGTGCCAGCAGCCAAGCCCGTCTAGCGGGAGGGCCAGTGTCCGGGGAGCTGTTTTTT
J: TRBJ1-1; size: .; V: TRBV7-9; D: TRBD1; CDR3: CASSHNYLGQGSEAFF; DNA: TGTGCCAGCAGCCATAACTATTTGGGACAGGGGTCTGAAGCTTTCTTT
J: TRBJ1-2; size: once; V: TRBV10-3; D: .; CDR3: CAISTTHGEALYGYTF; DNA: TGTGCCATCAGCACCACCCACGGAGAGGCACTCTATGGCTACACCTTC
J: TRBJ1-4; size: once; V: TRBV7-9; D: TRBD1; CDR3: CASSFLGQGRFNEKLFF; DNA: TGTGCCAGCAGCTTTTTGGGACAGGGCCGATTTAATGAAAAACTGTTTTTT
J: TRBJ2-7; size: .; V: TRBV5-1; D: .; CDR3: CASRLDRSVQAQTIYEQYF; DNA: TGCGCCAGCAGGTTGGATCGGTCGGTACAGGCACAAACCATCTACGAGCAGTACTTC
J: TRBJ2-1; size: .; V: TRBV9; D: .; CDR3: CASSVNSYNEQFF; DNA: TGTGCCAGCAGCGTAAACAGCTACAATGAGCAGTTCTTC
J: TRBJ2-7; size: .; V: TRBV4-2; D: TRBD2; CDR3: CASSHPGLAGPSYEQYF; DNA: TGTGCCAGCAGCCACCCCGGTCTAGCGGGGCCCTCCTACGAGCAGTACTTC
J: TRBJ2-7; size: once; V: TRBV29-1; D: .; CDR3: CSVEKGVVGNEQYF; DNA: TGCAGCGTTGAAAAGGGGGTTGTAGGTAACGAGCAGTACTTC
J: TRBJ2-5; size: .; V: TRBV10-3; D: .; CDR3: CAISDGTPRETQYF; DNA: TGTGCCATCAGTGACGGGACACCTCGAGAGACCCAGTACTTC
J: TRBJ2-3; size: .; V: TRBV30; D: TRBD1; CDR3: CAWSEDRNPWVAQYF; DNA: TGTGCCTGGAGTGAGGACAGGAACCCGTGGGTTGCGCAGTATTTT
J: TRBJ2-1; size: .; V: TRBV7-2; D: .; CDR3: CASSFIPRAEGPDNEQFF; DNA: TGTGCCAGCAGCTTTATCCCCCGGGCGGAGGGACCCGACAATGAGCAGTTCTTC
J: TRBJ2-7; size: .; V: TRBV5-1; D: TRBD2; CDR3: CASSLLGLAGGNDEQYF; DNA: TGCGCCAGCAGCTTGTTAGGACTAGCGGGAGGGAACGACGAGCAGTACTTC
J: TRBJ2-1; size: .; V: TRBV5-1; D: TRBD2; CDR3: CASQLTSDSYNEQFF; DNA: TGCGCCAGCCAACTAACTAGCGACTCCTACAATGAGCAGTTCTTC
J: TRBJ2-7; size: .; V: TRBV7-9; D: TRBD1; CDR3: CASSFGRDRGYEQYF; DNA: TGTGCCAGCAGCTTCGGCCGGGACAGGGGCTACGAGCAGTACTTC
J: TRBJ2-5; size: once; V: TRBV11-2; D: TRBD2; CDR3: CASTPRLAGRQETQYF; DNA: TGTGCCAGCACCCCGAGACTAGCGGGAAGGCAAGAGACCCAGTACTTC
J: TRBJ2-7; size: .; V: TRBV28; D: .; CDR3: CASSLTRAYEQYF; DNA: TGTGCCAGCAGTTTAACCCGCGCCTACGAGCAGTACTTC
J: TRBJ1-4; size: .; V: TRBV9; D: .; CDR3: CASSVGGKPEKLFF; DNA: TGTGCCAGCAGCGTCGGGGGAAAACCAGAAAAACTGTTTTTT
J: TRBJ2-1; size: .; V: TRBV7-3; D: .; CDR3: CASSSHGGNNEQFF; DNA: TGTGCCAGCAGCTCCCACGGGGGTAACAATGAGCAGTTCTTC
J: TRBJ1-2; size: .; V: TRBV14; D: .; CDR3: CASSPGHDYTF; DNA: TGTGCCAGCAGCCCGGGACACGACTACACCTTC
J: TRBJ1-1; size: few; V: TRBV27; D: .; CDR3: CASSVTVNTEAFF; DNA: TGTGCCAGCAGTGTCACAGTAAACACTGAAGCTTTCTTT
J: TRBJ2-5; size: .; V: TRBV4-1; D: .; CDR3: CASSHLTGTSETQYF; DNA: TGCGCCAGCAGCCATCTTACAGGGACCTCAGAGACCCAGTACTTC
J: TRBJ1-5; size: .; V: TRBV28; D: .; CDR3: CASSLVLGARQPQHF; DNA: TGTGCCAGCAGTTTAGTTTTGGGGGCACGGCAGCCCCAGCATTTT
J: TRBJ2-5; size: .; V: TRBV28; D: .; CDR3: CASSFSPLGRETQYF; DNA: TGTGCCAGCAGTTTCTCCCCGCTAGGCAGGGAGACCCAGTACTTC
J: TRBJ1-2; size: .; V: TRBV14; D: TRBD1; CDR3: CASSQDTGGRGYTF; DNA: TGTGCCAGCAGCCAAGACACAGGGGGCCGGGGCTACACCTTC
J: TRBJ1-1; size: .; V: TRBV9; D: TRBD1; CDR3: CASSPERQGVGTEAFF; DNA: TGTGCCAGCAGCCCGGAAAGACAGGGCGTCGGCACTGAAGCTTTCTTT
J: TRBJ1-2; size: .; V: TRBV27; D: TRBD1; CDR3: CASSIQGFSYGYTF; DNA: TGTGCCAGCAGTATACAGGGGTTTAGCTATGGCTACACCTTC
J: TRBJ1-4; size: .; V: TRBV9; D: TRBD1; CDR3: CASSVGGGLEKLFF; DNA: TGTGCCAGCAGCGTAGGAGGGGGCCTTGAAAAACTGTTTTTT
J: TRBJ2-7; size: .; V: TRBV21-1; D: .; CDR3: CASSKSNSGRIYEQYF; DNA: TGTGCCAGCAGCAAATCAAATAGCGGGAGAATCTACGAGCAGTACTTC
J: TRBJ2-5; size: .; V: TRBV6-1; D: .; CDR3: CASSVPGTLIQETQYF; DNA: TGTGCCAGCAGTGTTCCCGGGACACTCATCCAAGAGACCCAGTACTTC
J: TRBJ2-3; size: .; V: TRBV7-9; D: .; CDR3: CASRGGQDDTQYF; DNA: TGTGCCAGCCGGGGGGGACAGGATGATACGCAGTATTTT
J: TRBJ1-4; size: .; V: TRBV28; D: .; CDR3: CASSLWTGTNNEKLFF; DNA: TGTGCCAGCAGTTTATGGACAGGCACAAATAATGAAAAACTGTTTTTT